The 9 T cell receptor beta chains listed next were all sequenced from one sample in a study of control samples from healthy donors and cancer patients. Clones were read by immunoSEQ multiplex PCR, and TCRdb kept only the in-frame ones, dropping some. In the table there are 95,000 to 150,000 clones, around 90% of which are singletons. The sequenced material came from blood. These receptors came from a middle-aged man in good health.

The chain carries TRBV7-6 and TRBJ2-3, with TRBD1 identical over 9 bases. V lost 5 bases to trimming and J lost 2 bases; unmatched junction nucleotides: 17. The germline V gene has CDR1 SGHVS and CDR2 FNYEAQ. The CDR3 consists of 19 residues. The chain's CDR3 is CASSRTTIPGQGFTDTQYF. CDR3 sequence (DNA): TGTGCCAGCAGCCGAACCACAATTCCGGGACAGGGTTTCACAGATACGCAGTATTTT.

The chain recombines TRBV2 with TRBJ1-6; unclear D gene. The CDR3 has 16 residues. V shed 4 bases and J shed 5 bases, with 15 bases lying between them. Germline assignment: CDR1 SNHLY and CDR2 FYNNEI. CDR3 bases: TGTGCCAGCAGTGGTCATTTTGGACCTAATAATTCACCCCTCCACTTT. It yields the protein CASSGHFGPNNSPLHF.

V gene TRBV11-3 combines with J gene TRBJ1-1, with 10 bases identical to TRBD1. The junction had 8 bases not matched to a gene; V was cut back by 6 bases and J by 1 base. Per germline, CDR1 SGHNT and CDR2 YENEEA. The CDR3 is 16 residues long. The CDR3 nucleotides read TGTGCCAGCAGACCTAGGGACAGGGGATCGAACACTGAAGCTTTCTTT. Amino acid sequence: CASRPRDRGSNTEAFF.

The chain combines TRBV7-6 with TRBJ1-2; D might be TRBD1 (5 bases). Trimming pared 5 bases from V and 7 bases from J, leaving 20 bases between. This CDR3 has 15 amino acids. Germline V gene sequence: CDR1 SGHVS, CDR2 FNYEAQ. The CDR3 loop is CASSPSLGGQGGYTF. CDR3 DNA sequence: TGTGCCAGCAGCCCATCCTTGGGAGGTCAGGGTGGCTACACCTTC. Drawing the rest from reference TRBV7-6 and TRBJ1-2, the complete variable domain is GAGVSQSPRYKVTKRGQDVALRCDPISGHVSLYWYRQALGQGPEFLTYFNYEAQQDKSGLPNDRFSAERPEGSISTLTIQRTEQRDSAMYRCASSPSLGGQGGYTFGSGTRLTVV.

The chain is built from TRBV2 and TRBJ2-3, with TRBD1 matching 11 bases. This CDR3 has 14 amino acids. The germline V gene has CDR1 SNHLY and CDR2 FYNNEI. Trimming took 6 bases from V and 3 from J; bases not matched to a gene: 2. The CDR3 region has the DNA TGTGCCAGCAGCGGGACAGGGGGGACAGATACGCAGTATTTT. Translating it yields CASSGTGGTDTQYF.

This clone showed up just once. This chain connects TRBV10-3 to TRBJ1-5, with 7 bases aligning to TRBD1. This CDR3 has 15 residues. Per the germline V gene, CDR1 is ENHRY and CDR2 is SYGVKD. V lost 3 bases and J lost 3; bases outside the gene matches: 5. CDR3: CAISDRQGNNQPQHF. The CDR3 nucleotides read TGTGCCATCAGTGACCGACAGGGAAACAATCAGCCCCAGCATTTT.

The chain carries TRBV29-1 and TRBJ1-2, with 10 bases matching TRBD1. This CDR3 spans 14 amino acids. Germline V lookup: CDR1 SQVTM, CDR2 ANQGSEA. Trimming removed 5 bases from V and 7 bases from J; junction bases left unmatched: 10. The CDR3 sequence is CSVPEGQGFLGYTF. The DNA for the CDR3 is TGCAGCGTTCCCGAGGGACAGGGGTTCCTTGGCTACACCTTC.

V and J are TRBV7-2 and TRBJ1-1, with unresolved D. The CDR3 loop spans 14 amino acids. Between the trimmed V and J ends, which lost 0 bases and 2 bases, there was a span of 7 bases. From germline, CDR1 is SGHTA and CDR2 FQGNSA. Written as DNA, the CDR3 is TGTGCCAGCAGCTTAGCCCCCCCCAACACTGAAGCTTTCTTT. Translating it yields CASSLAPPNTEAFF. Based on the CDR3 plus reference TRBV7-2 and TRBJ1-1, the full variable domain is GAGVSQSPSNKVTEKGKDVELRCDPISGHTALYWYRQSLGQGLEFLIYFQGNSAPDKSGLPSDRFSAERTGGSVSTLTIQRTQQEDSAVYLCASSLAPPNTEAFFGQGTRLTVV.

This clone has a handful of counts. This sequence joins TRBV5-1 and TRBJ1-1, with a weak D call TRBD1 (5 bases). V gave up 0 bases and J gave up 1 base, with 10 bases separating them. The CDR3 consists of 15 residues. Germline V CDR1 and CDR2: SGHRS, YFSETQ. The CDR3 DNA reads TGCGCCAGCAGCTTGGCGGGGCAGACGAACACTGAAGCTTTCTTT. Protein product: CASSLAGQTNTEAFF.